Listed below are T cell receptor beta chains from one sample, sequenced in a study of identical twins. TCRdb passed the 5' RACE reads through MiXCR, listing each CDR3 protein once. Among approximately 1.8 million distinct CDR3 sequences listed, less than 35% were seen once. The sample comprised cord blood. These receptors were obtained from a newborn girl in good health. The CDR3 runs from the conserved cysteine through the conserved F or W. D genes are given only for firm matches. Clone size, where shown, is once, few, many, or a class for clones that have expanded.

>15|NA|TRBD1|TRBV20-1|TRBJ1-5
TGCAGTGCCAACCCCGGACAGGGCTCCAATCGGCCCCAGCATTTT
CSANPGQGSNRPQHF
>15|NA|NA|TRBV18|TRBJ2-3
TGTGCCAGCTCACCACGGGGGGCCACCTCCGATACGCAGTATTTT
CASSPRGATSDTQYF
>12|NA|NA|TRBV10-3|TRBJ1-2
TGTGCCATCAGTGAGGGGATCTACGGCTACACCTTC
CAISEGIYGYTF
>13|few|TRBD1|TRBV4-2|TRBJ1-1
TGTGCCAGCAGCCGACAGGGGGCGAATGAAGCTTTCTTT
CASSRQGANEAFF
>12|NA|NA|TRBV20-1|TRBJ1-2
TGCAGTGCTCAGGACAGCGATAATGGCTACACCTTC
CSAQDSDNGYTF
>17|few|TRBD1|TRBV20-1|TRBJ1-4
TGCAGTGCTAGAGATTTGGCAGGGGGGGGAATAAGAGAAAAACTGTTTTTT
CSARDLAGGGIREKLFF
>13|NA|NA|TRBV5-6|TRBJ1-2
TGTGCCAGCAGCGGTTGGGGGAACTATGGCTACACCTTC
CASSGWGNYGYTF
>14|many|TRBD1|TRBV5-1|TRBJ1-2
TGCGCCAGCAGCCTAATGACAGGGACGAAGGGCTACACCTTC
CASSLMTGTKGYTF
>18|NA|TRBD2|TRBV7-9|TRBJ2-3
TGTGCCAGCAGCAAGGGGTTCCAGCGGGAGTCAAGCGCAGATACGCAGTATTTT
CASSKGFQRESSADTQYF
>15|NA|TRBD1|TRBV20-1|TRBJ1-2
TGCAGTGCTAGAGGGGACAGGCGATCGAACTATGGCTACACCTTC
CSARGDRRSNYGYTF
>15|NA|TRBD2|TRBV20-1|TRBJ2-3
TGCAGTGCTAGAGGACTAGCGGGGGGTGATCATACGCAGTATTTT
CSARGLAGGDHTQYF
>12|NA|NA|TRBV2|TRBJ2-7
TGTGCCAGCGCCACTAGAGGCTACGAGCAGTACTTC
CASATRGYEQYF
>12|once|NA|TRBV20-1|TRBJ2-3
TGCAGTGCTAGAGATGCGCGTGGGACGCAGTATTTT
CSARDARGTQYF
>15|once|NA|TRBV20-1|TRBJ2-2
TGCAGTGCTAGAGATGTGGGGGCGGGGACCGGGGAGCTGTTTTTT
CSARDVGAGTGELFF
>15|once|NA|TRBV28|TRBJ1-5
TGTGCCAGCAGCTGGGGGAAGAGGGGCAATCAGCCCCAGCATTTT
CASSWGKRGNQPQHF
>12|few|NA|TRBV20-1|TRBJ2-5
TGCACCCATCTAGGGGGGCAAGAGACCCAGTACTTC
CTHLGGQETQYF
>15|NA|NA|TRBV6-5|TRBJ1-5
TGTGCCAGCAGTTACTTGGAGCAGGGCAATCAGCCCCAGCATTTT
CASSYLEQGNQPQHF
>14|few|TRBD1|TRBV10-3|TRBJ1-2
TGTGCCATTAGTAGACAGGGGGCGAACTATGGCTACACCTTC
CAISRQGANYGYTF
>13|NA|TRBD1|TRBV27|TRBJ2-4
TGTGCCAGCAGCTGGAGGGACAGGCTGAATGTCTACTTC
CASSWRDRLNVYF
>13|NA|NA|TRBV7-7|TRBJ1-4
TGTGCCAGCAGCTTAGCGATTTGGGGGAAACTGTTTTTT
CASSLAIWGKLFF
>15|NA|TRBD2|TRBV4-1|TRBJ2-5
TGCGCCAGCAGCCTTGAGACTAGCAGAAGAGAGACCCAGTACTTC
CASSLETSRRETQYF
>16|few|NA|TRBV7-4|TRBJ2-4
TGTGCCAGCAGCTCGGACAGTCGACTCGTTCCCCGGGTTCAGTACTTC
CASSSDSRLVPRVQYF
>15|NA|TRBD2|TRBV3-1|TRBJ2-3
TGTGCCAGCAGCCAAGAGAAGCTAGCGGGAGGGGTGCAGTATTTT
CASSQEKLAGGVQYF
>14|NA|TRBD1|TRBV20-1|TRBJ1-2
TGCAGTGCTAGAGATCCGGGACAGGGTTATGGCTACACCTTC
CSARDPGQGYGYTF
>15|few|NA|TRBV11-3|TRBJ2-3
TGTGCCAGCAGCTTAGGGAACACAGCGGGAGATACGCAGTATTTT
CASSLGNTAGDTQYF
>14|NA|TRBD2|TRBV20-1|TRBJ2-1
TGCAGTGCTAGCGTCGGACTAGCTGAAGAGACCCAGTTCTTC
CSASVGLAEETQFF
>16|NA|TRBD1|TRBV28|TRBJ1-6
TGTGCCAGCAGTTTTGGGACAGGGGGGATTTTGTCACCCCTCCACTTT
CASSFGTGGILSPLHF
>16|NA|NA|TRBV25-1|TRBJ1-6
TGTGCCAGCAGTCCCACGCTACTTGGAAATAATTCACCCCTCCACTTT
CASSPTLLGNNSPLHF
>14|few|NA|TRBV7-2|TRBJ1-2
TGTGCCAGCAGCTTAGGGTTGGGGAGCTATGGCTACACCTTC
CASSLGLGSYGYTF
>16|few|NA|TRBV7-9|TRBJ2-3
TGTGCCAGCAGCTTAGGGATCGGCTCTAGAACAGATACGCAGTATTTT
CASSLGIGSRTDTQYF
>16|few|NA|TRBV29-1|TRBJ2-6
TGCAGCGTTGGACGGGGTGGCAACTCTGGGGCCAACGTCCTGACTTTC
CSVGRGGNSGANVLTF